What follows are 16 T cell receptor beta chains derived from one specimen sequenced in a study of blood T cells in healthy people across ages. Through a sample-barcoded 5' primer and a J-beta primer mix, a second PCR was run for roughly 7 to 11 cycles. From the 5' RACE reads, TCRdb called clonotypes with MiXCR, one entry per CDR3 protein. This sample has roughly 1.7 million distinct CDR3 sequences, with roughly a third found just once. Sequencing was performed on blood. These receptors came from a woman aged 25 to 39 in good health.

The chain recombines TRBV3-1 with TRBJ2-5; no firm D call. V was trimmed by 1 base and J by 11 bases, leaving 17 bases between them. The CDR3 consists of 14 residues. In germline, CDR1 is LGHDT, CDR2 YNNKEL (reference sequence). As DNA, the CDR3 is TGTGCCAGCAGCCAAGCCAGTTCCGGCTCCAAGCAGTACTTC. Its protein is CASSQASSGSKQYF.

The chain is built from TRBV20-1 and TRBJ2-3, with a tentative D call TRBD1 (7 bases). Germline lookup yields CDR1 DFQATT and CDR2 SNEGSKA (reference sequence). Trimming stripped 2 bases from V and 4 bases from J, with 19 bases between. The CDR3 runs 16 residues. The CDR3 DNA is TGCAGTGCTAGATCCCAGAGACAGGGAGGCGCAGATACGCAGTATTTT. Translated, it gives CSARSQRQGGADTQYF.

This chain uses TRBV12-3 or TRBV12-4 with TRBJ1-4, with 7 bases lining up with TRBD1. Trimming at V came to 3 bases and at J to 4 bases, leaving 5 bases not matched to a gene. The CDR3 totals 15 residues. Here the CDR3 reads CASSFPGQSNEKLFF. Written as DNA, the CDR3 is TGTGCCAGCAGTTTCCCGGGACAGAGTAATGAAAAACTGTTTTTT.

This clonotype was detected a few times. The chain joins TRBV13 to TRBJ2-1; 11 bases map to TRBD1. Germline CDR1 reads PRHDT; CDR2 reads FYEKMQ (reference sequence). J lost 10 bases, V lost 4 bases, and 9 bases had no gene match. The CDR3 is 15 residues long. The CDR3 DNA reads TGTGCCAGCAGCTACAGGACAGGGGGCTTGAGGGAGCAGTTCTTC. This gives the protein CASSYRTGGLREQFF. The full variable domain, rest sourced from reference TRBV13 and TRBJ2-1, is AAGVIQSPRHLIKEKRETATLKCYPIPRHDTVYWYQQGPGQDPQFLISFYEKMQSDKGSIPDRFSAQQFSDYHSELNMSSLELGDSALYFCASSYRTGGLREQFFGPGTRLTVL.

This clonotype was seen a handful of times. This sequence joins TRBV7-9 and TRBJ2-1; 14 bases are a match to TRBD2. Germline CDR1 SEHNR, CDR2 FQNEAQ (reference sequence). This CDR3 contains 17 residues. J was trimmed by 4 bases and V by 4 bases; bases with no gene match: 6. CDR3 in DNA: TGTGCCAGCAGCTCTCCAGGACTAGCGGGAGGATACAATGAGCAGTTCTTC. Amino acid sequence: CASSSPGLAGGYNEQFF. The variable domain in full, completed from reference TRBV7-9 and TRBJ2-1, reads DTGVSQNPRHKITKRGQNVTFRCDPISEHNRLYWYRQTLGQGPEFLTYFQNEAQLEKSRLLSDRFSAERPKGSFSTLEIQRTEQGDSAMYLCASSSPGLAGGYNEQFFGPGTRLTVL.

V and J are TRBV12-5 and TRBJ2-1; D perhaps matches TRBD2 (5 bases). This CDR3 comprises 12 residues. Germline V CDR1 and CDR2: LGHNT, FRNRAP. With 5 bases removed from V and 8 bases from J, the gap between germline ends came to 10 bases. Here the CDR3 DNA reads TGTGCTAGTGGTCCCACCGGGGATGAGCAGTTCTTC. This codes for CASGPTGDEQFF. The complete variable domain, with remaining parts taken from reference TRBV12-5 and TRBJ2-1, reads DARVTQTPRHKVTEMGQEVTMRCQPILGHNTVFWYRQTMMQGLELLAYFRNRAPLDDSGMPKDRFSAEMPDATLATLKIQPSEPRDSAVYFCASGPTGDEQFFGPGTRLTVL.

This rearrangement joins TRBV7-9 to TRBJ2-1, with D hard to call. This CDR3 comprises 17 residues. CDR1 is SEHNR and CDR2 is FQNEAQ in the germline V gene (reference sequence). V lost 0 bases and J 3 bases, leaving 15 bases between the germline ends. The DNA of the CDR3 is TGTGCCAGCAGCTTAGCAAATTTTATTACAGACTACAATGAGCAGTTCTTC. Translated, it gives CASSLANFITDYNEQFF.

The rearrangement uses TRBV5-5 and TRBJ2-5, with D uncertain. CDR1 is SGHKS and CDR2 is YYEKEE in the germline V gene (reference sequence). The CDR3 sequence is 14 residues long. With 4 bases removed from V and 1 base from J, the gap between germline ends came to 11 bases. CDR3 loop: CASSLGFVQETQYF. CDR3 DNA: TGTGCCAGCAGCCTGGGTTTTGTCCAAGAGACCCAGTACTTC.

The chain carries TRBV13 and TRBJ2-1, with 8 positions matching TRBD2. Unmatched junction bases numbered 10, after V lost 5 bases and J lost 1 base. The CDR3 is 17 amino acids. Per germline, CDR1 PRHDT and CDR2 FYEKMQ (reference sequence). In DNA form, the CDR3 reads TGTGCCAGCAGCCAGCGGGGGTCCTATGAATCCTACAATGAGCAGTTCTTC. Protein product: CASSQRGSYESYNEQFF.

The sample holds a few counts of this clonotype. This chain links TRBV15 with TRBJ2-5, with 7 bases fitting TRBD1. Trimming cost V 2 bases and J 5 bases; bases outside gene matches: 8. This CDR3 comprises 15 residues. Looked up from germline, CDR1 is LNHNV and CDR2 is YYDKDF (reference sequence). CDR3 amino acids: CATSRSRSRGETQYF. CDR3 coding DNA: TGTGCCACCAGCAGATCCCGTAGCAGGGGGGAGACCCAGTACTTC.

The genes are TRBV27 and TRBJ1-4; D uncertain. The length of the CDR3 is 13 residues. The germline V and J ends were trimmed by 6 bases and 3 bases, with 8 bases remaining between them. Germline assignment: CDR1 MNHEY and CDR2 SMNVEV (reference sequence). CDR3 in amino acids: CASREVPNEKLFF. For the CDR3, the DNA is TGTGCCAGCAGGGAGGTACCTAATGAAAAACTGTTTTTT.

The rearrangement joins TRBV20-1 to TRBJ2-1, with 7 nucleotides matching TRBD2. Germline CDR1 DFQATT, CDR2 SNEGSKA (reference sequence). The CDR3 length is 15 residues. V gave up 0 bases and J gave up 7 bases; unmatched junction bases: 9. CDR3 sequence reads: CSARDWGGSGNEQFF. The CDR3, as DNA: TGCAGTGCTAGAGATTGGGGCGGGAGTGGGAATGAGCAGTTCTTC.

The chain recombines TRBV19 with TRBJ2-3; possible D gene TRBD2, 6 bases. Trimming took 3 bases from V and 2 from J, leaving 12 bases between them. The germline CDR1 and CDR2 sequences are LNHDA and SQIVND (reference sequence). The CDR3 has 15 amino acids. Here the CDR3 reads CASSMSGGFTDTQYF. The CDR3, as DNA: TGTGCCAGTAGTATGTCCGGGGGATTCACAGATACGCAGTATTTT.

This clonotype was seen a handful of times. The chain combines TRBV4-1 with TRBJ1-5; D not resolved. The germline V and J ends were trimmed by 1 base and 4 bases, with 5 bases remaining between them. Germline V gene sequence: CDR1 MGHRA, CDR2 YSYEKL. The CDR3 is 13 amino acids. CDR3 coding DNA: TGCGCCAGCAGCCAAGTCCATAATCAGCCCCAGCATTTT. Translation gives CASSQVHNQPQHF.

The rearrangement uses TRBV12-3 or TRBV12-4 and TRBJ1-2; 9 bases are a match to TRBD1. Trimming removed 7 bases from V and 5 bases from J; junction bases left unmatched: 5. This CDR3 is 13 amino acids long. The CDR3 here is CASTAGTGYGYTF. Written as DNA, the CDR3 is TGTGCCAGCACCGCCGGGACAGGGTATGGCTACACCTTC.

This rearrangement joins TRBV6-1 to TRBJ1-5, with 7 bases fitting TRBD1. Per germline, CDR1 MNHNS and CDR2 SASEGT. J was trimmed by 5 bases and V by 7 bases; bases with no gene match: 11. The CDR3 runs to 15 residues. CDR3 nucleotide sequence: TGTGCCAGCAAGATACAGGGGTTGACGGATCAGCCCCAGCATTTT. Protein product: CASKIQGLTDQPQHF.